This paragraph reports one T cell receptor beta chain. The donors, all healthy, were Caucasians living in Russia, aged roughly 6 to 100. The record originates from a study of blood T cells in healthy people across ages. Trimming took 7 bases from V and 7 from J; bases not matched to a gene: 6. CDR1 MNHEY and CDR2 SMNVEV come from the germline V gene (reference sequence). The CDR3 is 13 residues long. Next came a second PCR, run for roughly 7 to 12 cycles, which used a sample-barcoded 5' primer along with a J-beta primer mix. From the 5' RACE reads, TCRdb called clonotypes with MiXCR, one entry per CDR3 protein. This sample has fewer than 1,200,000 distinct CDR3 sequences, with around 25% found just once. These data are also associated with another study on T cells of mothers and their children. That paper states: From each mother came over 8.5 million TCR beta CDR3 reads, and from each child came about 3 million. A slight, non-significant increase in overlap was found for related mother-child pairs relative to unrelated pairs.

This TCR was recovered from a girl between 2 and 10 years old in good health. The sample comprised blood. This rearrangement joins TRBV27 to TRBJ2-2, with 7 bases aligning to TRBD2. CDR3 sequence reads: CASKAGLYGELFF. CDR3 DNA sequence: TGTGCCAGCAAAGCGGGATTGTACGGGGAGCTGTTTTTT.